The rows below give T cell receptor beta chains drawn from one sample of a study of blood T cell repertoires in COVID-19. Using immunoSEQ multiplex PCR, the repertoire was profiled, and TCRdb retains in-frame clones only, with some absent. Counted here are over 200,000 clones, about 90% occurring once; the ten biggest clones make up 0.95% to 1.5%. Input material: PBMCs or T cells enriched from blood (not recorded which). Receptors were obtained from a human donor in a cohort exposed to, infected with or recovered from COVID-19 (not recorded which). The donor label of this sample is uncertain. CDR3s include the opening cysteine and the closing phenylalanine or tryptophan. D genes are given only for firm matches. Some rows have no size entry. The others give once, few or many, or a class for an expanded clone.

abundance,j_gene,v_gene,len,d_gene,CDR3nt,CDR3aa
NA,TRBJ1-2,TRBV7-2,12,NA,TGTGCCATCACAGGGTTTCGGTATGGCTACACCTTC,CAITGFRYGYTF
NA,TRBJ2-7,TRBV19,13,TRBD1,TGTGCCAGTAGTCCCCTGGACAGGGACGAGCAGTACTTC,CASSPLDRDEQYF
NA,TRBJ2-5,TRBV4-1,14,NA,TGCGCCAGCAGCTCCCTCGGACTATCGGAGACCCAGTACTTC,CASSSLGLSETQYF
NA,TRBJ1-2,TRBV12-3/TRBV12-4,13,TRBD1,TGTGCCAGCAGCTCCGGGACAGGGCATGGCTACACCTTC,CASSSGTGHGYTF
NA,TRBJ2-1,TRBV19,15,TRBD2,TGTGCCAGTAGTCTAGCGGGGGGGCCCTACAATGAGCAGTTCTTC,CASSLAGGPYNEQFF
NA,TRBJ1-3,TRBV6-5,13,NA,TGTGCCAGCAGTTCTCCCCTAGGAAACACCATATATTTT,CASSSPLGNTIYF
NA,TRBJ1-2,TRBV19,13,NA,TGTGCCAGTAGTATAGTCCGGGGAACTGGCTACACCTTC,CASSIVRGTGYTF
NA,TRBJ1-4,TRBV4-3,17,NA,TGCGCCAGCAGCCAAGAAAGGGGAACGGAAGCTAATGAAAAACTGTTTTTT,CASSQERGTEANEKLFF
once,TRBJ1-2,TRBV5-1,16,NA,TGCGCCAGCAGCTTGGGGGAAAAGGGGCGTAACTATGGCTACACCTTC,CASSLGEKGRNYGYTF
NA,TRBJ2-1,TRBV5-1,14,NA,TGCTCTTCGAGGCCAAGCTCGAACTACAATGAGCAGTTCTTC,CSSRPSSNYNEQFF
NA,TRBJ2-7,TRBV21-1,15,NA,TGTGCCAGCAGCAATGGGGGCGCGGTCCCCTACGAGCAGTACTTC,CASSNGGAVPYEQYF
NA,TRBJ1-1,TRBV5-4,15,TRBD1,TGTGCCAGCAGCTTGGCGGCAGGGGGAAACACTGAAGCTTTCTTT,CASSLAAGGNTEAFF
once,TRBJ1-1,TRBV19,16,TRBD1,TGTGCCAGTAGCCCCCAGGGGGCGTTTGGGCACACTGAAGCTTTCTTT,CASSPQGAFGHTEAFF
NA,TRBJ1-2,TRBV30,16,NA,TGTGCCTGGAGTGTAACTGGGGCAGGAGCTAACTATGGCTACACCTTC,CAWSVTGAGANYGYTF
few,TRBJ1-3,TRBV7-6,17,TRBD1,TGTGCCAGCAGCCCGACCGGACAGGGATTCTCTGGAAACACCATATATTTT,CASSPTGQGFSGNTIYF
NA,TRBJ2-7,TRBV7-9,13,TRBD1,TGTGCCAGCAGCTCCGGACAGGATTTCGAGCAGTACTTC,CASSSGQDFEQYF
NA,TRBJ1-5,TRBV19,17,TRBD1,TGTGCCAGTAGTATAGGGCAGGGGGAATATAGCAATCAGCCCCAGCATTTT,CASSIGQGEYSNQPQHF
NA,TRBJ1-2,TRBV4-1,16,TRBD1,TGCGCCAGCAGCCAAGGCCTCCTGACAGGGGCCTATGGCTACACCTTC,CASSQGLLTGAYGYTF
NA,TRBJ1-1,TRBV21-1,15,NA,TGTGCCAGCAGCAGAGGACAGGGGAAGGACACTGAAGCTTTCTTT,CASSRGQGKDTEAFF
NA,TRBJ2-4,TRBV4-2,15,TRBD2,TGTGCCAGCAGCCCTAGCGGGGGGGCGGGGGACATTCAGTACTTC,CASSPSGGAGDIQYF
NA,TRBJ2-5,TRBV5-8,14,TRBD1,TGTGCCAGCAGACGTACAGGGGGAGCGGAGACCCAGTACTTC,CASRRTGGAETQYF
NA,TRBJ2-1,TRBV11-2,15,TRBD2,TGTGCCAGCAGCTCACTAGCGGGGGGGCGGAATGAGCAGTTCTTC,CASSSLAGGRNEQFF
NA,TRBJ1-5,TRBV4-3,15,TRBD1,TGCGCCAGCAGCCACGGACAGGGGTACAATCAGCCCCAGCATTTT,CASSHGQGYNQPQHF
NA,TRBJ1-4,TRBV19,15,NA,TGTGCCAGTAGTTTCGAGGCGGGTGTGGGTGAAAAACTGTTTTTT,CASSFEAGVGEKLFF
NA,TRBJ1-5,TRBV7-3,18,TRBD1,TGTGCCAGCAGCTTATGGGAACACACAGGGGGCGGTGATCAGCCCCAGCATTTT,CASSLWEHTGGGDQPQHF
NA,TRBJ2-6,TRBV4-3,17,NA,TGCGCCAGCAGCCAAGACGCGGGACAGTCTGGGGCCAACGTCCTGACTTTC,CASSQDAGQSGANVLTF
NA,TRBJ1-5,TRBV19,15,TRBD1,TGTGCCACCCAGAGACAGGGGTATAGCAATCAGCCCCAGCATTTT,CATQRQGYSNQPQHF
once,TRBJ2-5,TRBV30,13,TRBD1,TGTGCCTGGGGGACAGGGCGACAAGAGACCCAGTACTTC,CAWGTGRQETQYF
once,TRBJ1-6,TRBV30,16,TRBD1,TGTGCCTGGAGTACCCCCCCCGGGACAGTTAATTCACCCCTCCACTTT,CAWSTPPGTVNSPLHF
NA,TRBJ1-1,TRBV5-1,19,NA,TGCGCCAGCAGCTATGGCCCTACAGGGCTAGTTAATATCAACACTGAAGCTTTCTTT,CASSYGPTGLVNINTEAFF
NA,TRBJ2-7,TRBV4-1,16,TRBD1,TGCGCCAGCAGCCAATCGGGACAGGGGAGCGTCTACGAGCAGTACTTC,CASSQSGQGSVYEQYF
once,TRBJ2-3,TRBV10-3,15,NA,TGTGCCATCAGTGAGTCGGCAGAAGACACAGATACGCAGTATTTT,CAISESAEDTDTQYF
NA,TRBJ1-1,TRBV6-5,13,NA,TGTGCCAGCACCCAAGATCGGGGTGCTGAAGCTTTCTTT,CASTQDRGAEAFF
NA,TRBJ1-1,TRBV7-9,13,TRBD1,TGTGCCAGCAGCTTATACAGGGGCACTGAAGCTTTCTTT,CASSLYRGTEAFF
NA,TRBJ2-3,TRBV9,13,NA,TGTGCCAGCAGCGTCAGGGAAATAGATACGCAGTATTTT,CASSVREIDTQYF
NA,TRBJ2-1,TRBV19,12,NA,TGTGCCAGTAGTGCAACAGGGAGTGAGCAGTTCTTC,CASSATGSEQFF
NA,TRBJ2-1,TRBV6-2/TRBV6-3,15,NA,TGTGCCAGCAGACCTACGGAGAGCTCCTACAATGAGCAGTTCTTC,CASRPTESSYNEQFF
NA,TRBJ2-3,TRBV10-2,15,TRBD1,TGCGCCAGCAGGGGACAGGGCTTTTGGACAGATACGCAGTATTTT,CASRGQGFWTDTQYF
NA,TRBJ1-2,TRBV5-4,14,TRBD1,TGTGCCAGCAGCGTGGGACAGGGGGCTTATGGCTACACCTTC,CASSVGQGAYGYTF
NA,TRBJ1-3,TRBV19,16,TRBD1,TGTGCCAGTAGCCCGGACAGGGTAAGGGCTGGAAACACCATATATTTT,CASSPDRVRAGNTIYF
NA,TRBJ1-1,TRBV5-4,14,NA,TGTGCCAGCAGCTTTGACACCGGATTATCGGAAGCTTTCTTT,CASSFDTGLSEAFF
NA,TRBJ2-1,TRBV5-1,15,TRBD2,TGCGCCAGCAGCTTTGTAGCGGGGGGTCTAAATGAGCAGTTCTTC,CASSFVAGGLNEQFF
once,TRBJ2-3,TRBV3-1/TRBV3-2,14,NA,TGTGCCAGCAGCCAAGATCTTATTCCGCAGGCGCAGTATTTT,CASSQDLIPQAQYF
NA,TRBJ1-6,TRBV7-8,14,NA,TGTGCCAGCTCCGGGGGGGACCTAAATTCACCCCTCCACTTT,CASSGGDLNSPLHF
few,TRBJ2-1,TRBV5-8,13,NA,TGTGCCAGCAGCCCACGACTAGAAGATGAGCAGTTCTTC,CASSPRLEDEQFF